This entry describes one T cell receptor (beta chain). This clone's antigen is unknown. No base quality values were provided; no much bigger clone lies one nucleotide off. Cut back by 2 bases and 5 bases, the V and J ends lie 12 bases apart. Reading the germline V gene gives CDR1 MNHNS and CDR2 SASEGT. The CDR3 starts with the cysteine, ends with the phenylalanine, and has 14 residues. Solely the CDR3 DNA is kept, with 42 bases framed from the first base. The data were obtained in a study of brain T cells in children with intractable seizures (dated by TCRdb to about 2021). With regard to the full study: A NanoString immunology panel was first used to screen resected brain tissue from about 53 pediatric epilepsy surgery cases for immune gene transcripts. Of the roughly 12 selected surgery cases, pre-surgery blood was also sequenced for eight, so four had brain tissue only. Here is what the overall study found, with its caveats: Viral specificity was inferred only from CDR3 sequence similarity, and patients' HCMV serostatus was unknown. Sequencing depth differed between pre- and post-surgery blood, so clones missing from the pre-surgery sample may reflect undersampling.

The immunoSEQ assay was used to generate TCR beta chain sequences from genomic DNA. As for the original processing: CDR3 sequences that did not begin with the conserved framework cysteine at position 104 were removed manually. Clonality was calculated as one minus the normalized Shannon's Diversity Index, with values ranging from 0 (maximal diversity) to 1 (oligoclonal). Chi-squared comparison-of-proportions tests were used to check whether the frequency of the same CDR3 differed between samples, for example brain versus blood. Public clonotypes were found by searching immuneACCESS, and the VDJdb browser was used to assess similarity to known antiviral clonotypes. What TCRdb holds here is the immuneACCESS table cut down to in-frame rearrangements. Part of the clones is not present; checked against another copy, under half of the missing clones reflect an unresolved V gene, and the others are unexplained. V and J calls and clone size come straight from that table; D and trimming were deduced from the DNA. This sample comprises 110,000 or so clones, 90% to 95% of them detected only once. The top ten clones comprise approximately 3.9% of the sample.

What this sample's time point label stands for: resected brain tissue, or blood drawn just prior to surgery. The surgery cases with the highest brain T cell transcript signatures were chosen for TCR beta chain sequencing of brain tissue, and also of blood when blood was available. Before surgery, patients had received at least one anti-epileptic drug. TCR-sequenced patients were children with drug-resistant epilepsy due to tuberous sclerosis complex, focal cortical dysplasia, Rasmussen encephalitis or hemimegalencephaly. The blood samples were collected right before the epilepsy surgery. The Monarch genomic DNA purification kit was used to extract bulk genomic DNA from unsorted brain tissue and whole blood.

The sequencing here drew on peripheral blood, taken at surgery. The TCR comes from a boy under two years old with hemimegalencephaly and intractable seizures. Recombination linked TRBV6-1 to TRBJ2-5; there is no confident call for the D gene. CDR3 protein: CASSESPPRETQYF. Read as DNA, the sequence is TGTGCCAGCAGTGAATCCCCCCCAAGGGAGACCCAGTACTTC.